These 4 T cell receptor beta chains share one sample of origin, sequenced in a study of cytomegalovirus exposure and HLA in healthy donors. The PCR was carried out with 60 Vbeta primers and 13 Jbeta primers. The method was immunoSEQ multiplex PCR; TCRdb's version includes in-frame clones alone and lacks a portion of them. The sample lists around 140,000 clones; around 80% were seen once. Sequences were obtained from PBMCs. Source of these receptors: a man between 40 and 49 years old in good health and CMV-seropositive.

The J gene is TRBJ2-2, the V gene TRBV19; 12 bases are a match to TRBD1. The germline gives CDR1 LNHDA, CDR2 SQIVND (reference sequence). The length of the CDR3 is 15 residues. V was pared by 9 bases and J by 6 bases, with 8 bases of the junction left unmatched. The CDR3 loop reads CASNRDRGLSGELFF. CDR3 coding DNA: TGTGCCAGCAACCGGGACAGGGGGCTATCCGGGGAGCTGTTTTTT.

The chain joins TRBV2 to TRBJ1-3; the D gene is possibly TRBD1 (5 bases). The V end lost 4 bases, the J end lost 6 bases, and 19 bases lay between the germline ends. Germline V gene data show CDR1 as SNHLY and CDR2 as FYNNEI. The CDR3 length is 16 residues. CDR3 sequence: CASSGYRRSSQNTIYF. CDR3 in DNA: TGTGCCAGCAGTGGGTACAGGCGAAGTTCCCAAAACACCATATATTTT.

Only a few counts were recorded for this clone. CDR3 sequence reads: CASSLAGTDTQYF. The CDR3 nucleotides read TGCGCCAGCAGCTTGGCCGGCACAGATACGCAGTATTTT. The rearrangement uses TRBV5-1 and TRBJ2-3; D uncertain. Germline values: CDR1 SGHRS, CDR2 YFSETQ. CDR3 size: 13 residues. The V gene lost 0 bases and the J gene lost 1 base, with 3 bases spanning the gap. The whole variable domain, filled in from reference TRBV5-1 and TRBJ2-3, reads KAGVTQTPRYLIKTRGQQVTLSCSPISGHRSVSWYQQTPGQGLQFLFEYFSETQRNKGNFPGRFSGRQFSNSRSEMNVSTLELGDSALYLCASSLAGTDTQYFGPGTRLTVL.

The gene calls are TRBV28 and TRBJ2-1; perhaps TRBD2 as D (6 bases). The V end was cut by 6 bases, the J end by 4 bases, with 25 bases between. Germline V gene sequence: CDR1 MDHEN, CDR2 SYDVKM. CDR3 size: 18 residues. CDR3 in DNA: TGTGCCAGCAGCTACCCCAAGCGGGCCCTGACCTCTTACAATGAGCAGTTCTTC. This sequence encodes CASSYPKRALTSYNEQFF.